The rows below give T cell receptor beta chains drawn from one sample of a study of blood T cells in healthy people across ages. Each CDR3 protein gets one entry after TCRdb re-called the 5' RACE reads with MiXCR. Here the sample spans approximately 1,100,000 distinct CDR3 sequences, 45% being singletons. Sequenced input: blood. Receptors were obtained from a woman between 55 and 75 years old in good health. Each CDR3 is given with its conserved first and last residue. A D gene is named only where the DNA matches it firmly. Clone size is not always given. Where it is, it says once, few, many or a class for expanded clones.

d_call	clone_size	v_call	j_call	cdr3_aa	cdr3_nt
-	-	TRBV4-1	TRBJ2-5	CASSRADQEETQYF	TGCGCCAGCAGCAGGGCGGACCAGGAAGAGACCCAGTACTTC
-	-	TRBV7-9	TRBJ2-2	CASSHTTGELFF	TGTGCCAGCAGCCACACTACCGGGGAGCTGTTTTTT
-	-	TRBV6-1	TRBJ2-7	CASSEALRVGEQYF	TGTGCCAGCAGTGAAGCGCTTAGGGTGGGGGAGCAGTACTTC
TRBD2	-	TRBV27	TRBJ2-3	CASSSLWDYPSTDTQYF	TGTGCCAGCAGTTCCCTCTGGGACTACCCTTCCACAGATACGCAGTATTTT
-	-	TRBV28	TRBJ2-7	CASSSLSGAASYEQYF	TGTGCCAGCAGTTCCCTATCGGGAGCGGCCTCCTACGAGCAGTACTTC
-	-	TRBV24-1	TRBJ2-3	CATSDFGLGPTDTQYF	TGTGCCACCAGTGATTTTGGCTTAGGGCCCACAGATACGCAGTATTTT
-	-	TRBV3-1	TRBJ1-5	CASSQGGGMDQPQHF	TGTGCCAGCAGCCAAGGGGGGGGTATGGACCAGCCCCAGCATTTT
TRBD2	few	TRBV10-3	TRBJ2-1	CAISEPRTSPRPFYNEQFF	TGTGCCATCAGTGAGCCGAGGACTAGCCCCCGGCCCTTCTACAATGAGCAGTTCTTC
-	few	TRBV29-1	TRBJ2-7	CSVEDLMDEQYF	TGCAGCGTTGAAGATCTTATGGACGAGCAGTACTTC
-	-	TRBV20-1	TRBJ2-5	CSASRGGTREETQYF	TGCAGTGCTAGCAGAGGCGGTACCCGTGAAGAGACCCAGTACTTC
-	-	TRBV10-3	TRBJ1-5	CAISGKGGSNQPQHF	TGTGCCATCAGTGGGAAGGGCGGTAGCAATCAGCCCCAGCATTTT
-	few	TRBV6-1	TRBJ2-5	CASSERFKGRVQETQYF	TGTGCCAGCAGTGAACGGTTCAAAGGGAGAGTGCAAGAGACCCAGTACTTC
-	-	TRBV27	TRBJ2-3	CASSPSLTDTQYF	TGTGCCAGCAGTCCGAGCCTCACAGATACGCAGTATTTT
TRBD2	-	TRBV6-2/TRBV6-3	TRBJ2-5	CASSVGLAGEQYF	TGTGCCAGCAGTGTCGGACTAGCGGGGGAGCAGTACTTC
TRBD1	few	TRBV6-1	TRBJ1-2	CASSEATGQNYGYTF	TGTGCCAGCAGTGAAGCTACGGGACAGAACTATGGCTACACCTTC
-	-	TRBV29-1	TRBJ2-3	CSVVPREADTQYF	TGCAGCGTTGTCCCCAGGGAAGCAGATACGCAGTATTTT
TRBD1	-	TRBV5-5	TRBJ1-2	CASSFLQGDGYTF	TGTGCCAGCAGCTTTTTACAGGGGGATGGCTACACCTTC
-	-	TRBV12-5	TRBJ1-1	CASGNLGRNTEAFF	TGTGCTAGTGGCAATTTGGGGCGAAACACTGAAGCTTTCTTT
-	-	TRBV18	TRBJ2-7	CASSPVGDSYEQYF	TGTGCCAGCTCACCAGTTGGGGATTCCTACGAGCAGTACTTC
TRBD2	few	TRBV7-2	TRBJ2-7	CASRKTSGTYEQYF	TGTGCCAGCCGGAAGACTAGCGGGACCTACGAGCAGTACTTC